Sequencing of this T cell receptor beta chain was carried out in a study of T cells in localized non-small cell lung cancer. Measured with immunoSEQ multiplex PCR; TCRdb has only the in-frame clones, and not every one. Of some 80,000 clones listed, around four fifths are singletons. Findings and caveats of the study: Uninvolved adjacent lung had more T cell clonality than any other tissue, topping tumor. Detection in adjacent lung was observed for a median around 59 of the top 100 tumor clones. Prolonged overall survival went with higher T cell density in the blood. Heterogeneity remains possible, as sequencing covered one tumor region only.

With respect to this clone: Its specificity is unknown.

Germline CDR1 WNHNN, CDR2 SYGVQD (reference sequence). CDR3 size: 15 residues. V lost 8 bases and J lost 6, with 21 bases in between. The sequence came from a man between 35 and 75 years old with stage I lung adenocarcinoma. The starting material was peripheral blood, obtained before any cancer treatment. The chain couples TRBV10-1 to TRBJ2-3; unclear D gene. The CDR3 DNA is TGCGCCAGCCCCACGTTAGTTGGGCAGACCGATACGCAGTATTTT. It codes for CASPTLVGQTDTQYF.